This T cell receptor (beta chain) was found in a study of OX40 agonist ivuxolimab in advanced cancers. Study as a whole: Ivuxolimab, an agonist antibody against OX40 (CD134), was given to patients.

The CDR3 totals 17 residues. The germline gives CDR1 LNHNV, CDR2 YYDKDF (reference sequence). The V end was cut by 3 bases, the J end by 0 bases, with 15 bases between. Some clones are missing from TCRdb's copy, which holds only in-frame ones; the method was immunoSEQ multiplex PCR. Of roughly 56,000 clones in the sample, 87% were seen once. The chain carries TRBV15 and TRBJ1-5; D may be TRBD1 (6 bases). The clonotype was recovered from an adult with an advanced solid tumor such as melanoma, head and neck, liver or kidney cancer. This specimen was CD4+ or CD8+ T cells sorted from blood, taken in a trial of the OX40 agonist ivuxolimab. The CDR3 region is CATSSPVGASSNQPQHF. The CDR3 DNA reads as TGTGCCACCAGCAGCCCCGTGGGGGCTAGTAGCAATCAGCCCCAGCATTTT.